This TCR beta chain was observed in a study of breast tumors, draining lymph nodes, adjacent tissues. Per the germline V gene, CDR1 is SGHVS and CDR2 is FNYEAQ. Trimming shortened V by 11 bases and J by 1 base, and 18 bases separated the two germline ends. CDR3 size: 14 residues. The lymph nodes were axillary draining lymph nodes from breast cancer patients. TCRdb redid the calling of the multiplex PCR reads with MiXCR, one entry per CDR3 protein. The data contain about 140,000 distinct CDR3 sequences, around 24% of them seen just once; the ten biggest clones take up around 2.7%. This clonotype was recorded many times. Its matching antigen is unknown. Study-wide results and caveats: Tumor repertoires ranked between lymph nodes and nontumor tissue in diversity, with V and J gene preferences. Data only fit, rather than demonstrated, lymph node origin of most tumor T cells. Luminal-like breast cancer showed significantly higher tumor–nontumor repertoire similarity than basal-like. Data fit most tumor T cells coming from lymph node, expanding in tumor.

This sequence was found in a female donor with breast cancer. Some clones in this sample may be carry-over from other donors' samples. The chain recombines TRBV7-6 with TRBJ2-7; tentative D call: TRBD2 (6 bases). Material for sequencing was axillary lymph node tissue. CDR3 sequence reads: CASTITAGSYEQYF. The CDR3 DNA is TGTGCCTCTACAATCACGGCGGGGTCCTACGAGCAGTACTTC.